This entry concerns a single T cell receptor (beta chain). The CDR3 consists of 15 residues. Trimming removed 3 bases at V and 6 bases at J, with 17 bases between. Germline lookup yields CDR1 MGHRA and CDR2 YSYEKL. This specimen belongs to a study of blood T cell repertoires in COVID-19. Assay used: immunoSEQ multiplex PCR; TCRdb lists only in-frame clones, some missing. The data hold roughly 250,000 clones, with 80% to 90% observed a single time. V usage is TRBV4-1 and J usage is TRBJ1-1; TRBD1 is a possible D gene (5 bases). Sequenced: PBMCs or T cells enriched from blood (not recorded which). The receptor's source is a woman aged 45-59 years who had recovered from COVID-19. CDR3 DNA: TGCGCCAGCAGCCACCTATGGGGGGATTTCGCTGAAGCTTTCTTT. Translated, it gives CASSHLWGDFAEAFF.